Only a few counts were recorded for the clone carrying this T cell receptor (beta chain). The antigen is unknown. Diagnosis relied on clinical symptoms, serum thyroxine and TRAb, thyroid ultrasound and orbital computed tomography. Amplification targeted TCR beta CDR3 regions from RNA transcripts. HTBI primers were employed in a first-round RT-PCR of the TCR CDR3. TCRdb ran MiXCR on the multiplex PCR reads and lists one entry per CDR3 protein. The table lists about 570,000 distinct CDR3 sequences, around 45% of them singletons, with around 20% in the top ten. Trimming left V 7 bases short and J 6 bases short, with 21 bases between. CDR3 length: 15 amino acids. CDR1 is ENHRY, CDR2 SYGVKD, per germline. The sample belongs to a study of T cells in Graves' hyperthyroidism and ophthalmopathy. Study-level results: Blood shared most expanded thyroid clonotypes above 0.001. Ophthalmopathy was separated from stable hyperthyroidism by a 13 V-J model.

The sequence derives from an adult woman with Graves' disease, either hyperthyroidism or ophthalmopathy (not recorded which). The sequencing input was peripheral blood or thyroid tissue (not recorded which). This chain links TRBV10-3 with TRBJ1-1; weak D call: TRBD1 (6 bases). CDR3 amino acids: CAIKKTQGFNAEAFF. The DNA for the CDR3 is TGTGCCATCAAGAAAACACAGGGTTTTAACGCTGAAGCTTTCTTT.